This TCR beta chain stems from a study of T cell responses to AZD1222 COVID-19 vaccine. Whole-study results and caveats: At baseline, seropositivity was found in only six or seven AZD1222 recipients. Vaccine-associated CD4 TCRs spanned spike, dominant at 160-218 and 743-854.

The data were produced by immunoSEQ multiplex PCR, yet TCRdb's version contains in-frame clones alone and is incomplete. The sample shows 100,000 to 150,000 clones, approximately 88% of them seen only once. As for this clone: Its antigen is not known.

CDR1 and CDR2 (germline): MDHEN, SYDVKM. V was pared by 5 bases and J by 9 bases, with 10 bases of the junction left unmatched. CDR3 length equals 15 residues. The genes are TRBV28 and TRBJ1-6; 7 bases fit TRBD1. The receptor was derived from an adult in good health. Material: peripheral blood, obtained on day 0 of AZD1222 vaccination. The CDR3, as DNA: TGTGCCAGCAGTGTTACAGGGGCGGGGATTTCACCCCTCCACTTT. It specifies CASSVTGAGISPLHF.